The present T cell receptor (beta chain) was sequenced within a study of blood T cell repertoires in COVID-19. Trimming shortened V by 3 bases and J by 3 bases, and 14 bases separated the two germline ends. CDR1 is LNHDA, CDR2 SQIVND, per germline (reference sequence). CDR3 length: 15 residues. Assay used: immunoSEQ multiplex PCR; TCRdb lists only in-frame clones, some missing. The data show about 400,000 clones, roughly 90% seen once. This clone appeared once. This sequence may be a read error, since a much larger clone differs from it by one base. This sequence joins TRBV19 and TRBJ1-1; no reliable D call. This clonotype originated in a man aged 40-50 years with acute or convalescent COVID-19. The sample was peripheral blood. The CDR3 protein is CASSIRNSVDTEAFF. In nucleotides, the CDR3 is TGTGCCAGTAGTATCAGGAACAGTGTGGACACTGAAGCTTTCTTT.